This T cell receptor (beta chain) was captured in a study of blood T cells in healthy people across ages. Through a sample-barcoded 5' primer and a J-beta primer mix, a second PCR was run for roughly 6 to 12 cycles. TCRdb called the 5' RACE reads again in MiXCR, with one record for every CDR3 protein. The repertoire consists of approximately 820,000 distinct CDR3 sequences, with approximately 44% occurring once and the leading ten covering approximately 20%. Each donor had approximately 10 milliliters of peripheral blood drawn. Total RNA was extracted at no less than 5 micrograms per sample. CDR3 length equals 13 residues. V was trimmed by 3 bases and J by 4 bases, leaving 9 bases between them.

The sequence was collected from a man aged 55 to 70 in good health. The chain links TRBV12-3 or TRBV12-4 to TRBJ1-2; D not resolved. Sequencing was performed on blood. CDR3 DNA sequence: TGTGCCAGCAGTTTGGGGAAGTTCTATGGCTACACCTTC. It codes for CASSLGKFYGYTF.